A selection of T cell receptor beta chains follows, all from one sample in a study of shared clonotypes between healthy human individuals. TCRdb's table, derived via immunoSEQ multiplex PCR, lists solely in-frame clones and lacks some. This table holds 600,000 to 750,000 clones, about two thirds found once. Material for sequencing was memory CD4+ T cells sorted from blood. Every receptor here comes from a woman younger than 45 in good health. Each CDR3 is given with its conserved first and last residue. D genes are given only for firm matches. Clone size is shown for a subset of rows, as once, few, many or a class of expanded clone.

CDR3aa: CASGLALGPLSSYEQYF
CDR3nt: TGTGCTAGTGGTTTGGCCCTGGGACCGCTGAGCTCCTACGAGCAGTACTTC
d_gene: -
v_gene: TRBV12-5
abundance: few
j_gene: TRBJ2-7

CDR3aa: CASSLGPQETQYF
CDR3nt: TGTGCCAGCAGCTTAGGACCACAAGAGACCCAGTACTTC
d_gene: -
v_gene: TRBV7-8
abundance: -
j_gene: TRBJ2-5

CDR3aa: CASSTNRGHEQFF
CDR3nt: TGTGCCAGCAGTACGAACAGGGGGCACGAGCAGTTCTTC
d_gene: TRBD1
v_gene: TRBV27
abundance: -
j_gene: TRBJ2-1

CDR3aa: CASSKTRQGASWGYTF
CDR3nt: TGTGCCAGCAGCAAGACCAGACAGGGGGCCTCGTGGGGCTACACCTTC
d_gene: TRBD1
v_gene: TRBV2
abundance: -
j_gene: TRBJ1-2

CDR3aa: CASSLHTGLISYEQYF
CDR3nt: TGTGCCAGCAGCCTACACACAGGGCTGATCTCCTACGAGCAGTACTTC
d_gene: -
v_gene: TRBV27
abundance: -
j_gene: TRBJ2-7

CDR3aa: CASSDRGVPGELFF
CDR3nt: TGTGCCAGCTCGGACAGGGGAGTTCCCGGGGAGCTGTTTTTT
d_gene: TRBD1
v_gene: TRBV25-1
abundance: many
j_gene: TRBJ2-2

CDR3aa: CASSQISGGPNSGNTIYF
CDR3nt: TGTGCCAGCAGCCAAATTTCAGGGGGCCCTAACTCTGGAAACACCATATATTTT
d_gene: TRBD1
v_gene: TRBV9
abundance: few
j_gene: TRBJ1-3

CDR3aa: CASSFSRTGGIGYTF
CDR3nt: TGTGCCAGCAGTTTTAGTAGGACAGGGGGAATAGGCTACACCTTC
d_gene: TRBD1
v_gene: TRBV28
abundance: -
j_gene: TRBJ1-2

CDR3aa: CASSPLAGRSNTGELFF
CDR3nt: TGTGCCAGCAGCCCCCTAGCGGGAAGATCGAACACCGGGGAGCTGTTTTTT
d_gene: TRBD2
v_gene: TRBV13
abundance: -
j_gene: TRBJ2-2

CDR3aa: CASSLGQGDWTFF
CDR3nt: TGTGCCAGCAGCTTAGGACAGGGGGATTGGACTTTCTTT
d_gene: TRBD1
v_gene: TRBV5-6
abundance: once
j_gene: TRBJ1-1

CDR3aa: CASRRGQGTSYEQYF
CDR3nt: TGTGCCAGCAGACGGGGACAGGGCACCTCCTACGAGCAGTACTTC
d_gene: TRBD1
v_gene: TRBV11-3
abundance: -
j_gene: TRBJ2-7

CDR3aa: CASSPTSPGATGEKLFF
CDR3nt: TGTGCCAGCTCACCCACCAGTCCCGGGGCAACTGGGGAAAAACTGTTTTTT
d_gene: -
v_gene: TRBV18
abundance: -
j_gene: TRBJ1-4

CDR3aa: CASSLVRGDVNQPQHF
CDR3nt: TGTGCCAGCAGCTTAGTAAGAGGGGACGTCAATCAGCCCCAGCATTTT
d_gene: -
v_gene: TRBV7-9
abundance: once
j_gene: TRBJ1-5

CDR3aa: CASSTSGVLRQFF
CDR3nt: TGTGCCAGCTCGACTAGCGGGGTCCTAAGGCAGTTCTTC
d_gene: TRBD2
v_gene: TRBV18
abundance: once
j_gene: TRBJ2-1

CDR3aa: CASSFTGDTEAFF
CDR3nt: TGTGCCAGCAGCTTTACAGGGGACACTGAAGCTTTCTTT
d_gene: TRBD1
v_gene: TRBV7-9
abundance: few
j_gene: TRBJ1-1

CDR3aa: CASSSVGGANTGELFF
CDR3nt: TGTGCCAGCAGCTCCGTCGGCGGGGCGAACACCGGGGAGCTGTTTTTT
d_gene: -
v_gene: TRBV7-2
abundance: -
j_gene: TRBJ2-2

CDR3aa: CASSPDRSTDTQYF
CDR3nt: TGTGCCAGCAGCCCAGACAGGTCCACAGATACGCAGTATTTT
d_gene: -
v_gene: TRBV5-6
abundance: -
j_gene: TRBJ2-3

CDR3aa: CASSPGTSGDYNEQFF
CDR3nt: TGTGCCAGCTCACCAGGGACTAGCGGAGACTACAATGAGCAGTTCTTC
d_gene: TRBD2
v_gene: TRBV18
abundance: -
j_gene: TRBJ2-1

CDR3aa: CASSPGVRSSYEQYF
CDR3nt: TGTGCCAGCTCACCAGGGGTCCGGAGCTCCTACGAGCAGTACTTC
d_gene: -
v_gene: TRBV18
abundance: -
j_gene: TRBJ2-7

CDR3aa: CASSSKGLNTEAFF
CDR3nt: TGTGCCAGCAGCTCAAAAGGGCTGAACACTGAAGCTTTCTTT
d_gene: -
v_gene: TRBV7-9
abundance: -
j_gene: TRBJ1-1

CDR3aa: CASSLGTGGNYGYTF
CDR3nt: TGTGCCAGCAGCTTAGGGACAGGGGGCAACTATGGCTACACCTTC
d_gene: TRBD1
v_gene: TRBV7-8
abundance: -
j_gene: TRBJ1-2

CDR3aa: CASSLAPGDEQYF
CDR3nt: TGTGCCAGCAGCTTGGCTCCAGGGGACGAGCAGTACTTC
d_gene: -
v_gene: TRBV5-4
abundance: -
j_gene: TRBJ2-7

CDR3aa: CASSPRLAGIQETQYF
CDR3nt: TGTGCCAGCAGCCCCCGGCTAGCGGGCATCCAAGAGACCCAGTACTTC
d_gene: TRBD2
v_gene: TRBV7-2
abundance: -
j_gene: TRBJ2-5

CDR3aa: CASSLEPGGGYTF
CDR3nt: TGTGCCAGCAGCTTAGAGCCAGGGGGTGGCTACACCTTC
d_gene: TRBD1
v_gene: TRBV7-6
abundance: -
j_gene: TRBJ1-2

CDR3aa: CASRAKRVSLEQFF
CDR3nt: TGTGCCAGCAGGGCAAAAAGGGTTTCTCTTGAGCAGTTCTTC
d_gene: -
v_gene: TRBV27
abundance: -
j_gene: TRBJ2-1

CDR3aa: CASSHGATVGAEAFF
CDR3nt: TGCGCCAGCAGCCACGGAGCGACCGTTGGGGCTGAAGCTTTCTTT
d_gene: -
v_gene: TRBV5-1
abundance: -
j_gene: TRBJ1-1

CDR3aa: CASSTQTGTRQETQYF
CDR3nt: TGCGCCAGCAGCACACAAACCGGGACTAGACAAGAGACCCAGTACTTC
d_gene: TRBD2
v_gene: TRBV4-1
abundance: -
j_gene: TRBJ2-5

CDR3aa: CASNPTNEKLFF
CDR3nt: TGTGCCAGCAACCCAACTAATGAAAAACTGTTTTTT
d_gene: -
v_gene: TRBV28
abundance: -
j_gene: TRBJ1-4